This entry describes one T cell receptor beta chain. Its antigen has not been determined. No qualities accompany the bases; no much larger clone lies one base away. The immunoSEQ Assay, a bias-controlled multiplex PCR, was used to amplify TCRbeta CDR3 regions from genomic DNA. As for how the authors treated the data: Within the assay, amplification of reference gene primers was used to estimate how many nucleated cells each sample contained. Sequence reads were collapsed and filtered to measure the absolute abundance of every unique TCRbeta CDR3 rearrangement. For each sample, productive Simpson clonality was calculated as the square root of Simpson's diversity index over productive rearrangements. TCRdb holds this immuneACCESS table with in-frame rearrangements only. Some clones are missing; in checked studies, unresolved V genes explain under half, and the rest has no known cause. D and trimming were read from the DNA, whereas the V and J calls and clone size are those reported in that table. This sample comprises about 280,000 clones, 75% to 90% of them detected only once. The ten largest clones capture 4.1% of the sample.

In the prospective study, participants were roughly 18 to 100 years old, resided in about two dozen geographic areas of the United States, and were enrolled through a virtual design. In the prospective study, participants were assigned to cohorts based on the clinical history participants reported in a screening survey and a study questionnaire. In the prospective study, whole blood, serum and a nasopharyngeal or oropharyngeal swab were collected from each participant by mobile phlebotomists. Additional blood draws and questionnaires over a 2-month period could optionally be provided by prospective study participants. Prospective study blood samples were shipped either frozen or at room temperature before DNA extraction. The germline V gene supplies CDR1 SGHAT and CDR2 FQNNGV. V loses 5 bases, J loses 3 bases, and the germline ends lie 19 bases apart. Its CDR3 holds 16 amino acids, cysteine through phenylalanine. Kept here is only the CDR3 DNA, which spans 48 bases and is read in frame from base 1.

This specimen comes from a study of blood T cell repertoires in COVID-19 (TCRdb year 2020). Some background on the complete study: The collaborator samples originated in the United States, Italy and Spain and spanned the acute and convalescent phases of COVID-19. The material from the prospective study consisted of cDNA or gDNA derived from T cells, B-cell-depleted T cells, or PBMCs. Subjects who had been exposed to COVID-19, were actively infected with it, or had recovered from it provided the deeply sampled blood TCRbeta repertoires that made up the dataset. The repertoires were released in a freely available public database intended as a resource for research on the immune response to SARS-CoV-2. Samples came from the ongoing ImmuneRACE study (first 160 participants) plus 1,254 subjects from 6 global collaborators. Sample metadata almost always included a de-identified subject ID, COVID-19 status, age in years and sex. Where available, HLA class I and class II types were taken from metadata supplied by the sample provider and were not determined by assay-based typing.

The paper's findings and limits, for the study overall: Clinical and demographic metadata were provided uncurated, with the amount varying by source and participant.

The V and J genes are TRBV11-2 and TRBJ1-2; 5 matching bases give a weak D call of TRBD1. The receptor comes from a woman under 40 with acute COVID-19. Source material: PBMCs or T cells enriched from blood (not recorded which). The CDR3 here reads CASSPQTPGGYYGYTF. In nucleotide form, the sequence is TGTGCCAGCAGCCCACAGACCCCGGGGGGATACTATGGCTACACCTTC.